Below, one TCR beta chain is given with its context. The antigen is unknown. This specimen comes from a study of a mutant IDH1 vaccine in newly diagnosed glioma. Study results and limitations: There were vaccine-induced immune responses in more than 85% of the patients.

Time point of the sample: week 11, during vaccination. Vaccinated patients received 300 ug of mutant IDH1 20-mer peptide per dose, with topical imiquimod. The table came from immunoSEQ multiplex PCR; TCRdb's copy has only in-frame clones and leaves some out. The sample lists 20,000 to 30,000 clones; 79% were seen once. The sequencing used PBMCs, collected from a glioma patient whose treatment included an IDH1 peptide vaccine. This TCR came from a man in his forties with glioma.

The CDR3 DNA reads TGTGCCAGCAGCTTATCCTCTGGGAATGAGCAGTTCTTC. This codes for CASSLSSGNEQFF. The chain uses TRBV7-9 and TRBJ2-1, with D hard to call. Germline V CDR1 and CDR2: SEHNR, FQNEAQ (reference sequence). CDR3 length equals 13 residues. V was trimmed by 2 bases and J by 7 bases, leaving 9 bases between them.